The 19 T cell receptor beta chains below come from one sample, sequenced in a study of cytomegalovirus exposure and HLA in healthy donors. 60 Vbeta and 13 Jbeta primers were used in PCR. Assay used: immunoSEQ multiplex PCR; TCRdb lists only in-frame clones, some missing. The sample holds 100,000 to 150,000 clones, about 81% seen once. Material: PBMCs. The receptors come from a woman under 40 in good health and CMV-seronegative.

V is TRBV5-1 and J is TRBJ1-5; tentatively, D is TRBD1 (6 bases). The CDR3 has 14 amino acids. CDR1 SGHRS and CDR2 YFSETQ come from the germline V gene. V was pared by 2 bases and J by 5 bases, with 11 bases between. DNA of the CDR3: TGCGCCAGCAGCTTTGGGGGCTTACATCAGCCCCAGCATTTT. Its translation is CASSFGGLHQPQHF.

There are a few counts of this clone. The chain links TRBV7-6 to TRBJ2-7; 8 bases agree with TRBD2. Germline assignment: CDR1 SGHVS and CDR2 FNYEAQ. This CDR3 region has 16 residues. The junction had 10 bases not matched to a gene; V was cut back by 0 bases and J by 6 bases. This CDR3 reads CASSLAQSGRVSEQYF. The CDR3 coding sequence is TGTGCCAGCAGCTTAGCGCAGAGCGGGAGAGTCTCCGAGCAGTACTTC. Together with reference TRBV7-6 and TRBJ2-7, the CDR3 gives the full variable domain: GAGVSQSPRYKVTKRGQDVALRCDPISGHVSLYWYRQALGQGPEFLTYFNYEAQQDKSGLPNDRFSAERPEGSISTLTIQRTEQRDSAMYRCASSLAQSGRVSEQYFGPGTRLTVT.

This chain connects TRBV4-1 to TRBJ2-6, with D uncertain. The CDR3 has 16 amino acids. In germline, CDR1 is MGHRA, CDR2 YSYEKL. With 0 bases removed from V and 1 base from J, the gap between germline ends came to 7 bases. CDR3 region: CASSQEWPSGANVLTF. In nucleotides, the CDR3 is TGCGCCAGCAGCCAAGAATGGCCTTCTGGGGCCAACGTCCTGACTTTC.

The chain joins TRBV7-6 to TRBJ1-6; 7 bases are a match to TRBD1. The ends lost 5 bases at V and 3 bases at J; junction bases unmatched: 7. Germline V gene data show CDR1 as SGHVS and CDR2 as FNYEAQ. This CDR3 contains 16 residues. The CDR3 sequence: CASSPQGKGYNSPLHF. DNA of the CDR3: TGTGCCAGCAGCCCACAGGGGAAGGGCTATAATTCACCCCTCCACTTT. Supplemented by reference TRBV7-6 and TRBJ1-6, the full variable domain reads GAGVSQSPRYKVTKRGQDVALRCDPISGHVSLYWYRQALGQGPEFLTYFNYEAQQDKSGLPNDRFSAERPEGSISTLTIQRTEQRDSAMYRCASSPQGKGYNSPLHFGNGTRLTVT.

This clone was counted a single time. Other DNA sequences within the sample encode an identical CDR3. V usage is TRBV5-1 and J usage is TRBJ2-2, with 9 bases identical to TRBD1. CDR1 is SGHRS and CDR2 is YFSETQ in the germline V gene. V lost 1 base to trimming and J lost 4 bases; unmatched junction nucleotides: 2. The CDR3 contains 15 residues. CDR3 protein: CASSLTGGGTGELFF. The CDR3, as DNA: TGCGCCAGCAGCTTGACAGGGGGCGGCACCGGGGAGCTGTTTTTT.

The chain combines TRBV15 with TRBJ1-4; TRBD1 matches 7 bases. V lost 2 bases to trimming and J lost 2 bases; unmatched junction nucleotides: 5. The CDR3 consists of 16 residues. The germline V gene has CDR1 LNHNV and CDR2 YYDKDF (reference sequence). CDR3 nucleotides: TGTGCCACCAGCAGATACAGGGGCGTTACTAATGAAAAACTGTTTTTT. Encoded protein: CATSRYRGVTNEKLFF. Drawing the rest from reference TRBV15 and TRBJ1-4, the complete variable domain is DAMVIQNPRYQVTQFGKPVTLSCSQTLNHNVMYWYQQKSSQAPKLLFHYYDKDFNNEADTPDNFQSRRPNTSFCFLDIRSPGLGDTAMYLCATSRYRGVTNEKLFFGSGTQLSVL.

The chain uses TRBV4-1 and TRBJ1-6; D uncertain. There are 14 residues in the CDR3. The V gene's germline CDR1 is MGHRA and CDR2 YSYEKL. The V end was cut by 0 bases, the J end by 7 bases, with 7 bases between. This CDR3 is CASSQDIANSPLHF. The DNA of the CDR3 is TGCGCCAGCAGCCAAGATATCGCGAATTCACCCCTCCACTTT.

The CDR3 DNA reads as TGTGCCAGCAGCTTTAGGGGCGAGCAGTACTTC. As protein: CASSFRGEQYF. This chain joins TRBV5-6 and TRBJ2-7; D might be TRBD1 (5 bases). Trimming took 2 bases from V and 6 from J, leaving 6 bases between them. The CDR3 contains 11 residues. Germline CDR1 and CDR2: SGHDT and YYEEEE.

The V call is TRBV6-5, the J call TRBJ1-5, with 10 positions matching TRBD1. CDR3 length: 15 amino acids. Germline CDR1 is MNHEY and CDR2 is SVGAGI. Trimming cost V 6 bases and J 3 bases; bases outside gene matches: 5. The CDR3 DNA reads TGTGCCAGCAGGATGGGACAGGGGTACAATCAGCCCCAGCATTTT. Encoded protein: CASRMGQGYNQPQHF.

This sequence joins TRBV27 and TRBJ2-7; D gene ambiguous. The germline V gene has CDR1 MNHEY and CDR2 SMNVEV (reference sequence). Trimming pared 1 base from V and 0 bases from J, leaving 7 bases between. CDR3 length: 14 amino acids. The CDR3 here is CASSLLPSSYEQYF. CDR3 nucleotides: TGTGCCAGCAGTTTATTACCGAGCTCCTACGAGCAGTACTTC.

V usage is TRBV7-9 and J usage is TRBJ2-3; 9 bases match TRBD2. This CDR3 contains 16 residues. Germline V gives CDR1 SEHNR, CDR2 FQNEAQ (reference sequence). V lost 5 bases and J lost 5; bases outside the gene matches: 11. CDR3 protein: CASSLAGTSTRDTQYF. CDR3 coding DNA: TGTGCCAGCAGCCTCGCCGGGACTAGCACCAGAGATACGCAGTATTTT.

This rearrangement joins TRBV6-5 to TRBJ2-1; 14 nucleotides agree with TRBD2. V lost 4 bases to trimming and J lost 7 bases; unmatched junction nucleotides: 3. This CDR3 has 15 residues. Germline V gene data show CDR1 as MNHEY and CDR2 as SVGAGI. The DNA of the CDR3 is TGTGCCAGCAGTTCCGGGACTAGCGGGGGTAATGAGCAGTTCTTC. It yields the protein CASSSGTSGGNEQFF.

This clone showed up just once. The chain combines TRBV4-1 with TRBJ1-2, with a weak D call TRBD1 (5 bases). Germline V lookup: CDR1 MGHRA, CDR2 YSYEKL. The CDR3 loop spans 16 amino acids. V lost 0 bases to trimming and J lost 4 bases, with 15 bases between them. The CDR3 sequence is CASSQDSGGVGYGYTF. The CDR3 DNA follows: TGCGCCAGCAGCCAAGATTCGGGGGGGGTCGGCTATGGCTACACCTTC.

This clone was detected once. This chain uses TRBV18 with TRBJ2-7; TRBD2 agrees at 7 bases. V was clipped by 4 bases and J by 7 bases; unmatched bases: 13. The CDR3 consists of 15 residues. CDR1 is KGHSH, CDR2 LQKENI, per germline. In DNA form, the CDR3 reads TGTGCCAGCTCACTCCCCGGGAGGCCGTGGTGGGAGCAGTACTTC. Translated, it gives CASSLPGRPWWEQYF.

In this sample, this clone turned up once. V gene TRBV7-2 combines with J gene TRBJ2-7, with D tentatively TRBD2 (6 bases). The ends were cut back, 2 bases at V and 5 bases at J, with 10 bases in the middle. The germline V gene has CDR1 SGHTA and CDR2 FQGNSA. This CDR3 contains 13 residues. The CDR3 DNA reads as TGTGCCAGCAGCTTAACTAGCTTAGACGAGCAGTACTTC. Encoded protein: CASSLTSLDEQYF. Drawing the rest from reference TRBV7-2 and TRBJ2-7, the complete variable domain is GAGVSQSPSNKVTEKGKDVELRCDPISGHTALYWYRQSLGQGLEFLIYFQGNSAPDKSGLPSDRFSAERTGGSVSTLTIQRTQQEDSAVYLCASSLTSLDEQYFGPGTRLTVT.

The chain is built from TRBV9 and TRBJ2-4; tentative D call: TRBD1 (5 bases). V lost 3 bases to trimming and J lost 5 bases, with 18 bases between them. There are 16 residues in the CDR3. CDR1 is SGDLS and CDR2 is YYNGEE in the germline V gene. CDR3: CASSATPQVWENIQYF. The DNA for the CDR3 is TGTGCCAGCAGCGCGACCCCACAGGTATGGGAAAACATTCAGTACTTC.

The chain joins TRBV30 to TRBJ2-7, with D perhaps TRBD2 (5 bases). Per the germline V gene, CDR1 is GTSNPN and CDR2 is SVGIG (reference sequence). The CDR3 is made up of 13 amino acids. Trimming removed 5 bases at V and 1 base at J, with 12 bases between. CDR3 sequence: CAWEGVGSYEQYF. Written as DNA, the CDR3 is TGTGCCTGGGAGGGAGTAGGTTCCTACGAGCAGTACTTC. Full variable domain (outside the CDR3, taken from reference TRBV30 and TRBJ2-7): SQTIHQWPATLVQPVGSPLSLECTVEGTSNPNLYWYRQAAGRGLQLLFYSVGIGQISSEVPQNLSASRPQDRQFILSSKKLLLSDSGFYLCAWEGVGSYEQYFGPGTRLTVT.

This chain links TRBV30 with TRBJ2-1; D may be TRBD2 (5 bases). This CDR3 is built from 15 residues. V was cut by 0 bases and J by 3 bases, with 12 bases left in between. The germline V gene has CDR1 GTSNPN and CDR2 SVGIG (reference sequence). CDR3 residues: CAWSVGGSGYNEQFF. CDR3 nucleotides: TGTGCCTGGAGTGTCGGTGGGAGCGGCTACAATGAGCAGTTCTTC.

The rearrangement joins TRBV2 to TRBJ2-3, with 11 bases aligning to TRBD1. Germline CDR1 is SNHLY and CDR2 is FYNNEI. The CDR3 has 15 amino acids. J gave up 5 bases and V 8 bases, and 9 bases lay outside the gene matches. This CDR3 is CASRDRGVREDTQYF. The CDR3 DNA follows: TGTGCCAGCCGGGACAGGGGGGTCAGGGAAGATACGCAGTATTTT.